The entry below describes one T cell receptor beta chain. This CDR3 comprises 13 residues. CDR1 and CDR2 (germline): SGHTA, FQGTGA. The ends lost 9 bases at V and 4 bases at J; junction bases unmatched: 4. This sample was taken from a study of glioma-infiltrating T cells. The iRepertoire nested amplicon-rescue multiplex PCR amplified TCR alpha and beta CDR3s from RNA. Each CDR3 protein gets one entry after TCRdb re-called the multiplex PCR reads with MiXCR. The top ten clones hold 15% to 25% of a sample with more than 110,000 distinct CDR3 sequences, approximately 39% of them seen once. The clonotype comes from a human donor with low-grade glioma or glioblastoma, undergoing nonglioma brain surgery, or in good health (not recorded which). V gene TRBV7-3 combines with J gene TRBJ2-1; 9 bases are shared with TRBD2. Material for sequencing was glioma tissue, nonneoplastic brain tissue, or PBMCs (not recorded which). CDR3 region: CASSGSTYNEQFF. The CDR3 DNA sequence: TGTGCCAGTAGCGGGAGTACTTACAATGAGCAGTTCTTC.